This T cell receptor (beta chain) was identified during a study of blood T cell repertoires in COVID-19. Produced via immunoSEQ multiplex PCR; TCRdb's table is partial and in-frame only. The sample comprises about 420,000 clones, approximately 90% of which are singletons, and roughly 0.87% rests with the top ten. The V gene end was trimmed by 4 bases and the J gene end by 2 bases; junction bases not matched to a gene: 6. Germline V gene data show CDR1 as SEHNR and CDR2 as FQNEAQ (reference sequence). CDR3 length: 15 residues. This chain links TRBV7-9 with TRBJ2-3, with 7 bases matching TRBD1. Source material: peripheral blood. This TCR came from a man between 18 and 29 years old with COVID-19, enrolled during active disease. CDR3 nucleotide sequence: TGTGCCAGCAGCTCGACAGGGAGACCCACAGATACGCAGTATTTT. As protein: CASSSTGRPTDTQYF.